This T cell receptor beta chain was observed in a study of T cell responses to AZD1222 COVID-19 vaccine. Sequencing used immunoSEQ multiplex PCR; TCRdb keeps in-frame clones, though not all of them. The table includes 100,000 to 150,000 clones, over 75% detected once. Whole-study findings and limits: Spike was spanned by vaccine-associated CD4 TCRs, which were dominant at 160-218 and 743-854. No day 14 peak samples; only post-peak repertoires were characterized. A rise in Spike-specific TCR breadth and depth followed two AZD1222 doses.

Concerning this clone: Antigen specificity is unknown.

Unmatched junction bases numbered 7, after V lost 2 bases and J lost 7 bases. The CDR3 extends over 15 amino acids. Germline assignment: CDR1 MNHNS and CDR2 SASEGT. The source is an adult in good health. The genes are TRBV6-1 and TRBJ1-5; 8 bases map to TRBD1. The material was peripheral blood, obtained on day 0 of AZD1222 vaccination. The CDR3 is CASSELGQGRQPQHF. The CDR3 DNA reads TGTGCCAGCAGTGAATTAGGACAGGGAAGACAGCCCCAGCATTTT.